The 27 T cell receptor beta chains below all came from one sample that was sequenced in a study of PD-1 blockade in classical Hodgkin lymphoma (dated by TCRdb to about 2020). Library prep was done by the immunoSEQ multiplex PCR assay. The table comes from immuneACCESS by way of TCRdb, which keeps in-frame sequences with V and J called. Part of the clones is missing from these tables; in studies checked, under half for an unresolved V gene and the rest for unknown reasons. Present in this sample are 80,000 to 100,000 clones, about nine tenths of which were seen just once. The top ten constitute about 2.5% of the sample. The sample's time point label, decoded: cycle 1 day 1 (C1D1), immediately before nivolumab initiation. Relapse after autologous stem cell transplantation had occurred in all trial patients, and cohorts A, B and C were distinguished by prior brentuximab vedotin exposure. The source was peripheral blood mononuclear cells (PBMCs), collected at baseline. The receptors were sampled from a human donor with classical Hodgkin lymphoma.

The V gene is TRBV29-1, the J gene TRBJ1-1; D is perhaps TRBD1 (5 bases). The V and J ends lost 4 bases and 1 base respectively, with 16 bases between them. The CDR3 has 15 residues. Germline CDR1 reads SQVTM; CDR2 reads ANQGSEA. CDR3 amino acids: CSVVVMGGKNTEAFF. CDR3 nucleotides: TGCAGCGTTGTTGTGATGGGGGGGAAGAACACTGAAGCTTTCTTT.

This chain uses TRBV18 with TRBJ1-4; TRBD1 might be the D (5 bases). The length of the CDR3 is 15 residues. V was clipped by 2 bases and J by 4 bases, with 11 bases between them. CDR1 KGHSH and CDR2 LQKENI come from the germline V gene. The CDR3 bases are TGTGCCAGCTCACCAACGGGGACTGTTAATGAAAAACTGTTTTTT. This translates into CASSPTGTVNEKLFF.

This chain links TRBV28 with TRBJ2-7; TRBD1 matches 12 bases. Unmatched junction bases numbered 4, after V lost 5 bases and J lost 5 bases. Germline V gene data show CDR1 as MDHEN and CDR2 as SYDVKM. This CDR3 contains 14 residues. CDR3 residues: CASSRDRGLNEQYF. CDR3 coding DNA: TGTGCCAGCAGTCGGGACAGGGGGCTAAACGAGCAGTACTTC.

CDR3 protein: CASSRAGVRYEQYF. CDR3 bases: TGTGCCAGCAGTAGAGCGGGAGTTCGCTACGAGCAGTACTTC. This rearrangement joins TRBV11-2 to TRBJ2-7; 8 bases agree with TRBD2. Trimming removed 6 bases from V and 3 bases from J; junction bases left unmatched: 7. The germline CDR1 and CDR2 sequences are SGHAT and FQNNGV. CDR3 length: 14 amino acids.

The chain carries TRBV30 and TRBJ2-3; 10 nucleotides line up with TRBD2. J lost 3 bases, V lost 1 base, and 7 bases had no gene match. Looked up from germline, CDR1 is GTSNPN and CDR2 is SVGIG (reference sequence). This CDR3 is built from 16 residues. The CDR3 loop is CAWSGPAGGRTDTQYF. CDR3 bases: TGTGCCTGGAGTGGGCCAGCGGGAGGGCGGACAGATACGCAGTATTTT. The variable domain in full, completed from reference TRBV30 and TRBJ2-3, reads SQTIHQWPATLVQPVGSPLSLECTVEGTSNPNLYWYRQAAGRGLQLLFYSVGIGQISSEVPQNLSASRPQDRQFILSSKKLLLSDSGFYLCAWSGPAGGRTDTQYFGPGTRLTVL.

V is TRBV7-9 and J is TRBJ1-1; D remains ambiguous. The CDR3 sequence is 15 residues long. The germline V gene has CDR1 SEHNR and CDR2 FQNEAQ (reference sequence). Deletions cut 4 bases from V and 3 bases from J, with 15 bases between. The CDR3 is CASSSKFGGDTEAFF. In nucleotides, the CDR3 is TGTGCCAGCAGCTCGAAATTCGGTGGGGACACTGAAGCTTTCTTT.

The rearrangement joins TRBV27 to TRBJ1-5; D is uncertain. The CDR3 consists of 15 residues. The V end lost 6 bases, the J end lost 9 bases, and 21 bases lay between the germline ends. Germline assignment: CDR1 MNHEY and CDR2 SMNVEV (reference sequence). The CDR3 coding sequence is TGTGCCAGCAGAAGGCTCCGTAGTGAAGTGGGGCCCCAGCATTTT. It codes for CASRRLRSEVGPQHF.

The genes are TRBV7-8 and TRBJ1-1; D is uncertain. Per the germline V gene, CDR1 is SGHVS and CDR2 is FQNEAQ. Trimming stripped 6 bases from V and 3 bases from J, with 20 bases between. The CDR3 runs 16 residues. The CDR3 protein is CASRIDIGLQYTEAFF. In DNA, the CDR3 is TGTGCCAGCAGGATAGATATAGGCCTCCAATACACTGAAGCTTTCTTT.

The rearrangement uses TRBV7-9 and TRBJ2-3; 7 positions match TRBD2. Per the germline V gene, CDR1 is SEHNR and CDR2 is FQNEAQ (reference sequence). This CDR3 region has 14 residues. Trimming removed 9 bases from V and 0 bases from J; junction bases left unmatched: 6. DNA for the CDR3: TGTGCCAGTTTAAGCGGGACTAGCACAGATACGCAGTATTTT. Translating it yields CASLSGTSTDTQYF.

This chain connects TRBV5-1 to TRBJ2-7; the D gene is possibly TRBD1 (5 bases). The germline gives CDR1 SGHRS, CDR2 YFSETQ. Trimming cost V 0 bases and J 5 bases, with 9 bases left between them. CDR3 length: 13 residues. CDR3 residues: CASSLEGINEQYF. The CDR3, as DNA: TGCGCCAGCAGCTTGGAGGGGATTAACGAGCAGTACTTC.

This clone was counted once. The gene calls are TRBV28 and TRBJ2-1, with a possible D match to TRBD1 (5 bases). Trimming removed 5 bases from V and 4 bases from J, with 15 bases in between. In germline, CDR1 is MDHEN, CDR2 SYDVKM. The CDR3 runs 15 residues. This chain's CDR3 is CASSTPGRVYNEQFF. CDR3 nucleotide sequence: TGTGCCAGCAGTACCCCTGGCAGGGTGTACAATGAGCAGTTCTTC.

V usage is TRBV6-6 and J usage is TRBJ2-7, with 10 nucleotides matching TRBD1. This CDR3 contains 14 residues. Germline V gene sequence: CDR1 MNHNY, CDR2 SVGAGI (reference sequence). The V gene end was trimmed by 6 bases and the J gene end by 2 bases; junction bases not matched to a gene: 4. DNA of the CDR3: TGTGCCAGCAGACCCGGGACAGGGGCCTACGAGCAGTACTTC. Its protein is CASRPGTGAYEQYF.

The rearrangement links TRBV11-2 to TRBJ2-3; D unclear. Trimming stripped 0 bases from V and 2 bases from J, with 6 bases between. CDR3 length equals 14 residues. CDR1 is SGHAT, CDR2 FQNNGV, per germline. CDR3: CASSLDGYTDTQYF. CDR3 in DNA: TGTGCCAGCAGCTTAGATGGGTACACAGATACGCAGTATTTT.

The chain links TRBV5-1 to TRBJ2-3, with 9 bases that match TRBD1. V gave up 4 bases and J gave up 2 bases; unmatched junction bases: 8. From germline, CDR1 is SGHRS and CDR2 YFSETQ. This CDR3 region has 16 residues. The CDR3, as DNA: TGCGCCAGCAGCGGCCGACAGGGGGAGGTCACAGATACGCAGTATTTT. It is translated as CASSGRQGEVTDTQYF.

The J gene is TRBJ2-7, the V gene TRBV6-5; possibly TRBD1 or TRBD2 for D (5 bases each). The germline V and J ends were trimmed by 6 bases and 4 bases, with 10 bases remaining between them. The CDR3 sequence is 12 residues long. Germline CDR1 reads MNHEY; CDR2 reads SVGAGI. CDR3 bases: TGTGCCAGCAGGGGGGAAAGATACGAGCAGTACTTC. This translates into CASRGERYEQYF.

The CDR3 protein is CASSGSVNTGELFF. In DNA, the CDR3 is TGTGCCAGCAGCGGGAGCGTAAACACCGGGGAGCTGTTTTTT. The chain uses TRBV21-1 and TRBJ2-2; TRBD2, the table's D call, lacks a check against the DNA. TRBV21-1 is tagged as a pseudogene. The CDR3 is 14 residues long.

The J gene is TRBJ1-6, the V gene TRBV9; D is undetermined. The CDR3 sequence is 13 residues long. CDR1 and CDR2 from the germline V gene are SGDLS and YYNGEE. Trimming stripped 0 bases from V and 8 bases from J, with 6 bases between. CDR3 protein: CASSVAGYSPLHF. In DNA, the CDR3 is TGTGCCAGCAGCGTAGCGGGCTATTCACCCCTCCACTTT. The variable domain in full, completed from reference TRBV9 and TRBJ1-6, reads DSGVTQTPKHLITATGQRVTLRCSPRSGDLSVYWYQQSLDQGLQFLIQYYNGEERAKGNILERFSAQQFPDLHSELNLSSLELGDSALYFCASSVAGYSPLHFGNGTRLTVT.

This clone was found once. CDR3 in amino acids: CASSPRQVLAKNIQYF. For the CDR3, the DNA is TGTGCCAGCAGTCCGCGACAGGTACTAGCCAAAAACATTCAGTACTTC. The rearrangement links TRBV28 to TRBJ2-4; D might be TRBD1 (6 bases). Germline-derived CDR1 and CDR2 are MDHEN and SYDVKM. V was clipped by 5 bases and J by 0 bases, with 14 bases between them. CDR3 length equals 16 residues.

This chain joins TRBV4-1 and TRBJ2-3, with 7 bases matching TRBD1. The CDR3 is made up of 15 amino acids. Trimming cost V 1 base and J 4 bases; bases outside gene matches: 5. Per the germline V gene, CDR1 is MGHRA and CDR2 is YSYEKL. Written as DNA, the CDR3 is TGCGCCAGCAGCCAAGTCGGCCAGGGGGCAGATACGCAGTATTTT. It encodes CASSQVGQGADTQYF.

The chain has TRBV7-9 and TRBJ1-4; the D is unclear. The V end lost 3 bases, the J end lost 7 bases, and 21 bases lay between the germline ends. The CDR3 is 17 amino acids. Germline V gene data show CDR1 as SEHNR and CDR2 as FQNEAQ (reference sequence). The CDR3: CASSFPPRLTTGEKLFF. The CDR3 nucleotides read TGTGCCAGCAGCTTCCCACCCAGGTTAACAACGGGTGAAAAACTGTTTTTT.

The rearrangement uses TRBV6-5 and TRBJ2-3; 9 bases fit TRBD2. Germline V gene sequence: CDR1 MNHEY, CDR2 SVGAGI. The CDR3 is 15 residues long. J lost 6 bases, V lost 4 bases, and 8 bases had no gene match. As DNA, the CDR3 is TGTGCCAGCAGTTCCCTTAGCGGGAGAGCCGATACGCAGTATTTT. It codes for CASSSLSGRADTQYF.

A single count supports this clone. V usage is TRBV7-2 and J usage is TRBJ2-2, with TRBD2 matching over 8 bases. CDR1 and CDR2 from the germline V gene are SGHTA and FQGNSA. J lost 3 bases, V lost 5 bases, and 8 bases had no gene match. The CDR3 has 16 amino acids. This chain's CDR3 is CASSTRTSRHTGELFF. In nucleotides, the CDR3 is TGTGCCAGCAGCACCCGGACTAGCCGCCACACCGGGGAGCTGTTTTTT. The complete variable domain, with remaining parts taken from reference TRBV7-2 and TRBJ2-2, reads GAGVSQSPSNKVTEKGKDVELRCDPISGHTALYWYRQSLGQGLEFLIYFQGNSAPDKSGLPSDRFSAERTGGSVSTLTIQRTQQEDSAVYLCASSTRTSRHTGELFFGEGSRLTVL.

Turning to this clone: At one of its ends the junction is not consistent with the germline gene, which may arise from a read error. CDR3 in amino acids: CASSLNSRIYNEQFF. CDR3 DNA sequence: TGTGCTAGCAGCTTAAATTCCAGGATCTACAATGAGCAGTTCTTC. V gene TRBV7-7 combines with J gene TRBJ2-1; no clear D gene. The CDR3 runs to 15 residues. CDR1 and CDR2 (germline): SSHAT, FNYEAQ (reference sequence).

The chain joins TRBV7-3 to TRBJ2-1; 10 nucleotides agree with TRBD2. J lost 8 bases, V lost 2 bases, and 6 bases had no gene match. The CDR3 contains 15 residues. Germline loops: CDR1 SGHTA, CDR2 FQGTGA. This CDR3 reads CASSLGLAGVYEQFF. CDR3 bases: TGTGCCAGCAGCTTAGGGCTAGCGGGAGTATATGAGCAGTTCTTC.

The V and J genes are TRBV25-1 and TRBJ1-1; D unclear. This CDR3 spans 12 amino acids. Germline values: CDR1 MGHDK, CDR2 SYGVNS. V was pared by 6 bases and J by 4 bases, with 9 bases between. In nucleotides, the CDR3 is TGTGCCAGCAGGATCGGACCCACTGAAGCTTTCTTT. Protein sequence: CASRIGPTEAFF.

DNA of the CDR3: TGTGCCAGCAGTAGGACAGGGGTGAGTCAGCCCCAGCATTTT. Translation: CASSRTGVSQPQHF. The genes are TRBV28 and TRBJ1-5; the match to TRBD1 covers 9 bases. J lost 6 bases, V lost 5 bases, and 5 bases had no gene match. The CDR3 has 14 residues. Per the germline V gene, CDR1 is MDHEN and CDR2 is SYDVKM.

This clone appeared once. The chain is built from TRBV10-3 and TRBJ1-1; TRBD1 matches at 8 bases. V shed 10 bases, J shed 3 bases, and the junction held 7 bases outside the gene matches. Germline V gene sequence: CDR1 ENHRY, CDR2 SYGVKD. The CDR3 extends over 13 amino acids. CDR3 region: CASGTGWYTEAFF. CDR3 sequence (DNA): TGTGCCAGTGGGACAGGTTGGTACACTGAAGCTTTCTTT.